These T cell receptor beta chains were read from a single sample in a study of cytomegalovirus exposure and HLA in healthy donors. Assay used: immunoSEQ multiplex PCR; TCRdb lists only in-frame clones, some missing. Of about 160,000 clones listed, about 80% are singletons. Sequencing used PBMCs. Receptor source: a man aged 25 to 45 in good health and CMV-seronegative. CDR3s include the opening cysteine and the closing phenylalanine or tryptophan. Each record gives: J gene, clone size, V gene, D gene, CDR3 protein, CDR3 DNA. The D gene is left open where the match is weak. Clone size is stated in some rows and not others, as once, few, many or a class when expanded.

>TRBJ2-2|once|TRBV7-2|-
CASSLEPHRVGELFF
TGTGCCAGCAGCTTAGAACCCCACAGGGTCGGGGAGCTGTTTTTT
>TRBJ2-3|-|TRBV2|TRBD2
CAGSGVYTDTQYF
TGTGCCGGGAGCGGGGTCTACACAGATACGCAGTATTTT
>TRBJ2-1|-|TRBV7-6|TRBD1
CASKTGGREQFF
TGTGCCAGCAAGACAGGGGGCAGGGAGCAGTTCTTC
>TRBJ2-3|-|TRBV9|TRBD1
CASSSPRAGGSDTQYF
TGTGCCAGCAGCTCTCCGAGGGCAGGGGGCAGTGATACGCAGTATTTT
>TRBJ1-1|-|TRBV29-1|-
CSVERRGWTEAFF
TGCAGCGTTGAACGCAGGGGTTGGACTGAAGCTTTCTTT
>TRBJ2-1|-|TRBV6-5|-
CASSPDRSTIREQFF
TGTGCCAGCAGCCCCGACAGGTCAACAATTCGGGAGCAGTTCTTC
>TRBJ2-1|-|TRBV9|-
CASSVDQGRDEQFF
TGTGCCAGCAGCGTAGATCAGGGCCGGGATGAGCAGTTCTTC
>TRBJ2-5|-|TRBV7-6|TRBD2
CASKPSTSGGAETQYF
TGTGCCAGCAAACCGTCGACTAGCGGGGGGGCTGAGACCCAGTACTTC
>TRBJ1-5|few|TRBV2|-
CASSEPNQPQHF
TGTGCCAGCAGTGAACCTAATCAGCCCCAGCATTTT
>TRBJ1-2|-|TRBV6-5|-
CASSYSRVANYGYTF
TGTGCCAGCAGTTACTCGAGGGTCGCTAACTATGGCTACACCTTC
>TRBJ2-7|-|TRBV28|TRBD2
CASRPSSGSGSDEQYF
TGTGCCAGCAGACCCTCTAGCGGGAGCGGATCCGACGAGCAGTACTTC
>TRBJ1-4|-|TRBV5-1|-
CASSSSRGTNEKLFF
TGCGCCAGCAGCTCCAGCCGGGGAACTAATGAAAAACTGTTTTTT
>TRBJ2-2|-|TRBV7-7|-
CASSLARRNTGELFF
TGTGCTAGCAGCTTAGCGCGGAGGAACACCGGGGAGCTGTTTTTT
>TRBJ2-1|-|TRBV7-2|TRBD1
CASSADRRYNEQFF
TGTGCCAGCAGCGCGGACAGGCGGTACAATGAGCAGTTCTTC
>TRBJ2-3|once|TRBV30|-
CAWSAEQGTDTQYF
TGTGCCTGGAGTGCGGAACAGGGAACAGATACGCAGTATTTT
>TRBJ2-7|-|TRBV6-5|-
CASSNGPYEQYF
TGTGCCAGCAGTAATGGGCCCTACGAGCAGTACTTC
>TRBJ2-5|-|TRBV5-4|-
CASSLSGGIQETQYF
TGTGCCAGCAGCTTGAGTGGAGGGATACAAGAGACCCAGTACTTC
>TRBJ2-2|few|TRBV5-1|TRBD2
CASSLAGRGNTGELFF
TGCGCCAGCAGCTTGGCGGGGAGGGGGAACACCGGGGAGCTGTTTTTT
>TRBJ1-2|few|TRBV7-8|-
CASSPNERGGSYTF
TGTGCCAGCAGCCCGAACGAAAGGGGGGGTAGCTACACCTTC
>TRBJ2-1|few|TRBV10-3|TRBD2
CAISERAGGPSSYNEQFF
TGTGCCATCAGTGAGCGAGCGGGAGGCCCCTCCTCCTACAATGAGCAGTTCTTC
>TRBJ1-5|-|TRBV15|-
CATSRESGNQPQHF
TGTGCCACCAGCAGAGAGTCAGGGAATCAGCCCCAGCATTTT
>TRBJ2-2|-|TRBV6-4|-
CASSGVFNTGELFF
TGTGCCAGCAGTGGCGTTTTCAACACCGGGGAGCTGTTTTTT
>TRBJ1-1|-|TRBV25-1|TRBD1
CASSVQGYTEAFF
TGTGCCAGCAGTGTACAGGGGTACACTGAAGCTTTCTTT
>TRBJ2-3|-|TRBV6-1|TRBD1
CASTEWDRLPDTQYF
TGTGCCAGCACCGAGTGGGACAGGCTTCCAGATACGCAGTATTTT
>TRBJ2-1|-|TRBV9|-
CASSVGGLDNEQFF
TGTGCCAGCAGCGTAGGAGGACTTGACAATGAGCAGTTCTTC
>TRBJ1-6|-|TRBV30|TRBD1
CAWGTGDLHF
TGTGCCTGGGGGACAGGGGACCTCCACTTT